The source of this T cell receptor (beta chain) is a study of blood T cells in healthy people across ages. Study results and limitations: Possibly, changes in expanded clonotypes were confounded because donor CMV status was unknown.

Germline values: CDR1 SGHRS, CDR2 YFSETQ. This CDR3 spans 13 amino acids. At least ten counts were recorded for this clonotype. The antigen is not known. At one of its ends the junction is not consistent with the germline gene, which may arise from a read error. The donors, all healthy, were Caucasians living in Russia, aged roughly 6 to 100. The authors extracted at least 5.5 micrograms of total RNA per sample. Using a J-beta primer mix together with a sample-barcoded 5' primer, a second PCR was run for about 7 to 12 cycles. One entry per CDR3 protein results from TCRdb running MiXCR on the 5' RACE reads. Here the sample spans about 640,000 distinct CDR3 sequences, 58% being singletons.

Sequenced sample: blood. This TCR was sampled from a man aged 60 to 69 in good health. The V and J genes are TRBV5-1 and TRBJ2-5, with 7 bases aligning to TRBD2. In nucleotides, the CDR3 is TGTGCCAGCAGCTTCCAGGGAGGGGAGACCCAGTACTTC. This gives the protein CASSFQGGETQYF. Variable domain in full (rest from reference TRBV5-1 and TRBJ2-5): KAGVTQTPRYLIKTRGQQVTLSCSPISGHRSVSWYQQTPGQGLQFLFEYFSETQRNKGNFPGRFSGRQFSNSRSEMNVSTLELGDSALYLCASSFQGGETQYFGPGTRLLVL.